This TCR beta chain was sequenced for a study of cytomegalovirus exposure and HLA in healthy donors. A multiplex PCR was run with 60 Vbeta primers and 13 Jbeta primers. The data were produced by immunoSEQ multiplex PCR, yet TCRdb's version contains in-frame clones alone and is incomplete. This sample carries around 90,000 clones, roughly 80% of them seen once, and the ten largest clones take 9% to 12%. Germline CDR1 and CDR2: SGHTA and FQGNSA. V was pared by 7 bases and J by 0 bases, with 9 bases between. This CDR3 spans 13 amino acids. General study findings and limits: In a later analysis, at a false discovery rate of 0.05, approximately 16,000 TCR beta sequences were associated with HLA alleles. Later analysis associated a missense DCLRE1C variant with TCR beta V- and J-gene trimming.

Remarks on this clone: Antigen specificity is unknown.

The source material was PBMCs. This TCR was recovered from a human donor in good health. This chain uses TRBV7-2 with TRBJ1-2; D not certain. The CDR3 sequence: CASTPRANYGYTF. CDR3 coding DNA: TGTGCCAGCACCCCGAGAGCTAACTATGGCTACACCTTC.